The present entry profiles one T cell receptor beta chain with its context. Its matching antigen is unknown. One end of the junction varies from germline; a read error may be responsible. CDR3 size: 14 residues. CDR1 is DFQATT, CDR2 SNEGSKA, per germline (reference sequence). The data were taken from a study of regulatory T cells in long-lasting Graves disease. Whole-study results and caveats: Having few samples may have compromised the accuracy. TRBV28, TRBJ1-2 and TRBJ2-5 were favored in persistent disease.

Time point here: persistent/refractory GD, antithyroid drugs over 5 years with positive TRAb. PBMC-extracted RNA yielded the TCR library. By American Thyroid Association guidelines, Graves' disease was diagnosed in the cohort. The EDTA tubes were filled with around 8.1 milliliters of drawn peripheral blood. Arm-PCR of CDR3 regions and iRepertoire HTBI primers were the basis on which TCR beta libraries were built. Via MiXCR, TCRdb re-called the multiplex PCR reads, giving one row per CDR3 protein. The table lists a few hundred thousand distinct CDR3 sequences, 23% of them singletons. V and J are TRBV20-1 and TRBJ1-4, with a possible D match to TRBD1 (5 bases). The input for sequencing was peripheral blood mononuclear cells (PBMCs), taken when the disease was refractory, from a patient treated with antithyroid drugs. The receptor was isolated from a female donor with Graves disease. CDR3 sequence reads: CGAVPQGTNEKLFF. The CDR3 bases are TGCGGTGCTGTACCTCAGGGAACTAATGAAAAACTGTTTTTT.